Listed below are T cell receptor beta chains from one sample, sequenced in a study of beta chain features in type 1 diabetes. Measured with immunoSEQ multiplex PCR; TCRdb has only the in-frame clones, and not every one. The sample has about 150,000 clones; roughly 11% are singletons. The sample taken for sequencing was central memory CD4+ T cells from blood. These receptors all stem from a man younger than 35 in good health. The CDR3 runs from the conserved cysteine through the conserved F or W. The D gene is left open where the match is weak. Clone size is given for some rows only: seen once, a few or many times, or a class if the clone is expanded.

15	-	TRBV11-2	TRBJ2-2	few	CASSFAATNTGELFF	TGTGCCAGCAGCTTCGCAGCGACGAACACCGGGGAGCTGTTTTTT
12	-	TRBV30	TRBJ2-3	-	CAWSLGGDTQYF	TGTGCCTGGAGTCTCGGAGGAGATACGCAGTATTTT
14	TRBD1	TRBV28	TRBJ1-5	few	CASNDQGERQPQHF	TGTGCCAGCAACGATCAGGGGGAGCGTCAGCCCCAGCATTTT
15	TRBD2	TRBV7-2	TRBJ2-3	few	CASSLSGGAADTQYF	TGTGCCAGCAGCTTAAGCGGGGGGGCAGCAGATACGCAGTATTTT
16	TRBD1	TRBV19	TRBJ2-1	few	CASSGRQGGTYNEQFF	TGTGCCAGTAGCGGACGACAGGGGGGCACCTACAATGAGCAGTTCTTC
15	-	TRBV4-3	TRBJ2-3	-	CASSLNAGGRDTQYF	TGCGCCAGCAGCCTAAATGCCGGGGGTCGAGATACGCAGTATTTT
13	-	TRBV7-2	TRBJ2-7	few	CASSLAPRAEQYF	TGTGCCAGCAGCTTAGCCCCTAGAGCCGAGCAGTACTTC
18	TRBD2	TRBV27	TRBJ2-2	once	CASSLFPPSGTNTGELFF	TGTGCCAGCAGTTTATTCCCCCCCAGCGGGACGAACACCGGGGAGCTGTTTTTT
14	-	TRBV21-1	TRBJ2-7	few	CASSMYRERYEQYF	TGTGCCAGCTCCATGTATAGAGAACGCTACGAGCAGTACTTC
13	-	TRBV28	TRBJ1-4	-	CASSLVGLEKLFF	TGTGCCAGCAGTTTGGTAGGGCTGGAAAAACTGTTTTTT
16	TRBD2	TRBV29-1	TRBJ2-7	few	CSVEEGTSGRVYEQYF	TGCAGCGTTGAAGAAGGAACTAGCGGGAGAGTCTACGAGCAGTACTTC
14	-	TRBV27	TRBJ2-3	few	CASSLLTEPRTQYF	TGTGCCAGCAGTCTTCTGACGGAGCCCAGGACGCAGTATTTT
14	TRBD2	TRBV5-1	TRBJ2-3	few	CASSLVAGVDTQYF	TGCGCCAGCAGCTTGGTAGCGGGGGTAGATACGCAGTATTTT
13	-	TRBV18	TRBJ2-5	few	CASSPDLLETQYF	TGTGCCAGCTCACCGGACCTATTGGAGACCCAGTACTTC
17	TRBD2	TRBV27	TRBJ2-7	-	CASSLSYLAATSYEQYF	TGTGCCAGCAGTTTATCGTACCTAGCGGCCACCTCCTACGAGCAGTACTTC
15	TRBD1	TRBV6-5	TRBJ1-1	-	CASRLGGTGGTEAFF	TGTGCCAGCAGATTGGGTGGAACAGGGGGCACTGAAGCTTTCTTT
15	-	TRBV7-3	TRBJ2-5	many	CASSLTGGYQETQYF	TGTGCCAGCAGCTTAACGGGGGGATACCAAGAGACCCAGTACTTC
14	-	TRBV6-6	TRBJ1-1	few	CASRRQELNTEAFF	TGTGCCAGCAGGCGACAAGAGCTAAACACTGAAGCTTTCTTT
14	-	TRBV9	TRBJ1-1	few	CASSVQGGGTEAFF	TGTGCCAGCAGCGTACAGGGAGGAGGCACTGAAGCTTTCTTT
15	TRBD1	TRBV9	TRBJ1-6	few	CASSAQTGGISPLHF	TGTGCCAGCAGCGCCCAGACAGGGGGGATCTCACCCCTCCACTTT
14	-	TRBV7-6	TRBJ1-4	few	CASSPTGTNEKLFF	TGTGCCAGCAGCCCAACAGGGACTAATGAAAAACTGTTTTTT
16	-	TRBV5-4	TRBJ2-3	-	CASSSSESSRTDTQYF	TGTGCCAGCAGCTCTAGCGAGTCCTCACGCACAGATACGCAGTATTTT
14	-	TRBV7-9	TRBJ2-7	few	CASSLGASSYEQYF	TGTGCCAGCAGCTTAGGGGCCAGCTCCTACGAGCAGTACTTC
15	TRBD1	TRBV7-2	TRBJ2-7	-	CASSLEGTGAYEQYF	TGTGCCAGCAGCTTAGAGGGGACAGGGGCCTACGAGCAGTACTTC
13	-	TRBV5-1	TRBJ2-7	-	CASSPSQDYEQYF	TGCGCCAGCAGCCCTTCACAAGACTACGAGCAGTACTTC
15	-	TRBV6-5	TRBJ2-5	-	CASSPSWGVQETQYF	TGTGCCAGCAGCCCCTCGTGGGGGGTCCAAGAGACCCAGTACTTC
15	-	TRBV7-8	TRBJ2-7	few	CASSFGGGSSYEQYF	TGTGCCAGCAGCTTCGGCGGAGGAAGCTCCTACGAGCAGTACTTC
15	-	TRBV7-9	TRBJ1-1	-	CASSLLRGQNTEAFF	TGTGCCAGCAGCTTATTAAGGGGCCAGAACACTGAAGCTTTCTTT
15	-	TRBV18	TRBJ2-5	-	CASSDAGYPKETQYF	TGTGCCAGCTCGGATGCAGGGTACCCTAAAGAGACCCAGTACTTC
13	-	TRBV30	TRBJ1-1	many	CAWSSEGNTEAFF	TGTGCCTGGAGCAGTGAGGGCAACACTGAAGCTTTCTTT
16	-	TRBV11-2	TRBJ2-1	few	CASSLGSGRGPIEQFF	TGTGCCAGCAGCTTAGGGTCGGGTAGGGGACCCATTGAGCAGTTCTTC
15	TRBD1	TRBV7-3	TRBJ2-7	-	CASSYTGTGTYEQYF	TGTGCCAGCAGCTACACCGGGACAGGGACCTACGAGCAGTACTTC
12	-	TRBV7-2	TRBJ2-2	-	CASSQLAGELFF	TGTGCCAGCAGCCAACTGGCCGGGGAGCTGTTTTTT
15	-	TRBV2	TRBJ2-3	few	CASRIQPRGTDTQYF	TGTGCCAGCAGGATTCAACCACGGGGGACAGATACGCAGTATTTT
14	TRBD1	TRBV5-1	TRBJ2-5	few	CASSSGQGWETQYF	TGCGCCAGCAGCTCGGGACAGGGCTGGGAGACCCAGTACTTC
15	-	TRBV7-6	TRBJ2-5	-	CASSLGTDRGETQYF	TGTGCCAGCAGCTTAGGAACGGACCGAGGGGAGACCCAGTACTTC
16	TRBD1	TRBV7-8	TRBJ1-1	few	CASSARGDRVNTEAFF	TGTGCCAGCTCGGCGCGCGGGGACAGGGTGAACACTGAAGCTTTCTTT
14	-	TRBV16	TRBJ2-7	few	CASSSLRGKYEQYF	TGTGCCAGCAGCTCATTGAGGGGGAAGTACGAGCAGTACTTC
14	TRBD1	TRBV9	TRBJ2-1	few	CASGRTGYDNEQFF	TGTGCCAGCGGAAGGACAGGGTACGACAATGAGCAGTTCTTC
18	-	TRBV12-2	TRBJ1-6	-	CASRLPQAPGQCVSPLHF	TGTGCAAGTCGCTTACCGCAAGCCCCGGGACAGTGTGTTTCACCCCTCCACTTT
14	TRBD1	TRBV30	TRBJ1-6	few	CAWGTGDVYSPLHF	TGTGCCTGGGGGACAGGGGACGTGTACTCACCCCTCCACTTT